This paragraph reports one TCR beta chain. This table comes from immunoSEQ multiplex PCR, and its TCRdb copy is limited to in-frame clones, with some not included. Seen here are about 310,000 clones, roughly 86% observed once, and the top ten hold roughly a tenth. All enrollees were about 18 to 90 years old and from approximately 24 US areas. Grouping used clinical history reported by participants in a survey and questionnaire. What the recovered Cohort 3 donors had was two negative PCRs, clearance, or symptom resolution. This record comes from a study of blood T cell repertoires in COVID-19. Study details: Spain, Italy and the United States supplied samples that represented acute and convalescent COVID-19.

The V end lost 1 base, the J end lost 3 bases, and 3 bases lay between the germline ends. Per the germline V gene, CDR1 is LGHDT and CDR2 is YNNKEL (reference sequence). CDR3 length: 12 residues. The specimen was PBMCs or T cells enriched from blood (not recorded which). The chain joins TRBV3-1 (or the pseudogene TRBV3-2) to TRBJ1-1; no reliable D call. The sequence derives from a woman in her twenties or thirties who had recovered from COVID-19. CDR3 sequence reads: CASSQADTEAFF. In DNA, the CDR3 is TGTGCCAGCAGCCAAGCTGACACTGAAGCTTTCTTT.